What follows are 17 T cell receptor beta chains derived from one specimen sequenced in a study of CD8 T cells in Susac syndrome. It was with random hexamers that about 0.45 to 1 ug RNA was reverse transcribed. TCRdb independently ran MiXCR on the immunoSEQ multiplex PCR reads; one entry per CDR3 protein. The sample consists of about 150,000 distinct CDR3 sequences, about 95% of them appearing once. The sample taken for sequencing was CD8+ T cells from PBMCs. These receptor sequences come from a human donor with multiple sclerosis.

This chain links TRBV29-1 with TRBJ1-2, with 7 bases lining up with TRBD1. From germline, CDR1 is SQVTM and CDR2 ANQGSEA. This CDR3 region has 11 residues. V gave up 5 bases and J gave up 3 bases; unmatched junction bases: 0. CDR3 in DNA: TGCAGCGTTCAGGGGGACTATGGCTACACCTTC. The encoded protein is CSVQGDYGYTF.

This rearrangement joins TRBV3-1 to TRBJ1-2; tentatively, D is TRBD1 (6 bases). Germline V gene lookup returns CDR1 LGHDT and CDR2 YNNKEL (reference sequence). The ends were cut back, 2 bases at V and 3 bases at J, with 10 bases in the middle. The CDR3 loop spans 14 amino acids. In DNA, the CDR3 is TGTGCCAGCAGCCAAATCCGACAGGACTATGGCTACACCTTC. Protein product: CASSQIRQDYGYTF.

The chain couples TRBV9 to TRBJ2-3; TRBD1 or TRBD2 may be the D gene (5 bases each). The germline V and J ends were trimmed by 7 bases and 7 bases, with 7 bases remaining between them. This CDR3 contains 10 residues. Germline V gene data show CDR1 as SGDLS and CDR2 as YYNGEE. The CDR3 protein is CASEGNTQYF. CDR3 in DNA: TGTGCCAGCGAGGGGAATACGCAGTATTTT.

The V and J genes are TRBV6-1 and TRBJ2-3; 10 bases align to TRBD2. Germline CDR1 and CDR2: MNHNS and SASEGT. With V trimmed by 8 bases and J by 2 bases, 13 bases remained unmatched. CDR3 length: 17 residues. The CDR3 DNA is TGTGCCAGCCAGCGGTCAGCGGGGGGGAAGTTCACAGATACGCAGTATTTT. Protein sequence: CASQRSAGGKFTDTQYF.

V usage is TRBV25-1 and J usage is TRBJ2-7; D gene uncertain. This CDR3 is 10 amino acids long. V was pared by 3 bases and J by 3 bases, with 0 bases between. Germline V gives CDR1 MGHDK, CDR2 SYGVNS. CDR3 residues: CASSDYEQYF. The CDR3 DNA reads as TGTGCCAGCAGTGACTACGAGCAGTACTTC.

The chain is built from TRBV27 and TRBJ1-5, with 8 bases that match TRBD1. From germline, CDR1 is MNHEY and CDR2 SMNVEV (reference sequence). V was pared by 3 bases and J by 5 bases, with 3 bases of the junction left unmatched. The CDR3 loop spans 14 amino acids. The CDR3: CASSFGRGHQPQHF. CDR3 DNA: TGTGCCAGCAGTTTCGGCAGGGGGCATCAGCCCCAGCATTTT.

J is TRBJ2-1 and V is TRBV20-1; maybe TRBD2 (5 bases). The V gene's germline CDR1 is DFQATT and CDR2 SNEGSKA (reference sequence). The CDR3 sequence is 16 residues long. Trimming stripped 2 bases from V and 0 bases from J, with 14 bases between. In nucleotides, the CDR3 is TGCAGTGCTAGAATCAGACGAGGGAGCTCCTACAATGAGCAGTTCTTC. It translates to CSARIRRGSSYNEQFF.

This clonotype was observed a single time. The chain has TRBV7-8 and TRBJ1-1; tentatively, D is TRBD1 (5 bases). Germline CDR1 SGHVS, CDR2 FQNEAQ. The V end was cut by 3 bases, the J end by 1 base, with 12 bases between. This CDR3 has 15 residues. CDR3 region: CASSFGGRGNTEAFF. CDR3 coding DNA: TGTGCCAGCAGCTTTGGAGGGAGGGGGAACACTGAAGCTTTCTTT.

This chain uses TRBV6-5 with TRBJ1-1; D not resolved. Germline values: CDR1 MNHEY, CDR2 SVGAGI. There are 13 residues in the CDR3. The V gene lost 0 bases and the J gene lost 10 bases, with 12 bases spanning the gap. The CDR3 loop is CASSYSTGKGAFF. Here the CDR3 DNA reads TGTGCCAGCAGTTACTCGACCGGCAAGGGAGCTTTCTTT.

This rearrangement joins TRBV9 to TRBJ2-5; D perhaps matches TRBD2 (5 bases). This CDR3 is 15 amino acids long. V was clipped by 3 bases and J by 4 bases, with 16 bases between them. The V gene's germline CDR1 is SGDLS and CDR2 YYNGEE. DNA of the CDR3: TGTGCCAGCAGCGCCCCCCGGGGTGGAACAGAGACCCAGTACTTC. Encoded protein: CASSAPRGGTETQYF.

V usage is TRBV29-1 and J usage is TRBJ1-6; 8 nucleotides line up with TRBD1. The CDR3 loop spans 20 amino acids. The V gene's germline CDR1 is SQVTM and CDR2 ANQGSEA. V was pared by 3 bases and J by 10 bases, with 26 bases of the junction left unmatched. The CDR3: CSVEEVFRDRTILGKSPLHF. DNA for the CDR3: TGCAGCGTTGAGGAAGTCTTCCGGGACAGGACAATCTTAGGAAAGTCACCCCTCCACTTT.

This chain links TRBV30 with TRBJ2-1; 10 bases map to TRBD1. Trimming removed 2 bases from V and 6 bases from J; junction bases left unmatched: 1. Germline V gene lookup returns CDR1 GTSNPN and CDR2 SVGIG (reference sequence). This CDR3 is built from 13 residues. CDR3 sequence reads: CAWSWTGGNEQFF. CDR3 DNA: TGTGCCTGGAGTTGGACAGGGGGCAATGAGCAGTTCTTC.

The chain links TRBV7-9 to TRBJ2-5, with a weak D call TRBD2 (6 bases). The ends were cut back, 5 bases at V and 1 base at J, with 11 bases in the middle. Germline CDR1 is SEHNR and CDR2 is FQNEAQ (reference sequence). The length of the CDR3 is 14 residues. In DNA, the CDR3 is TGTGCCAGCAGCGCAAGTAGCGGCCAAGAGACCCAGTACTTC. This encodes CASSASSGQETQYF.

The V call is TRBV29-1, the J call TRBJ2-5; D ambiguous. V was shortened by 0 bases and J by 2 bases, with 10 bases between the two germline ends. This CDR3 comprises 14 residues. Germline CDR1 and CDR2: SQVTM and ANQGSEA. CDR3 in amino acids: CSVEDPGRQETQYF. The CDR3 region has the DNA TGCAGCGTTGAAGATCCAGGTCGTCAAGAGACCCAGTACTTC.

The chain employs TRBV29-1 and TRBJ2-5; no clear D gene. Per germline, CDR1 SQVTM and CDR2 ANQGSEA. Trimming left V 2 bases short and J 5 bases short, with 18 bases between. The length of the CDR3 is 15 residues. The CDR3: CSVEMYLMFQETQYF. In nucleotides, the CDR3 is TGCAGCGTTGAAATGTACTTGATGTTTCAGGAGACCCAGTACTTC.

The chain combines TRBV15 with TRBJ2-3, with D unresolved. Germline values: CDR1 LNHNV, CDR2 YYDKDF (reference sequence). Trimming took off 2 bases at V and 6 bases at J, with 12 bases between the two ends. The length of the CDR3 is 14 residues. CDR3 DNA: TGTGCCACCAGCAGACGACTCCCTCGGGATACGCAGTATTTT. This gives the protein CATSRRLPRDTQYF.

The chain uses TRBV6-2 or TRBV6-3 and TRBJ2-1, with TRBD2 as a possible D gene (7 bases). The V end was cut by 8 bases, the J end by 7 bases, with 12 bases between. The CDR3 has 12 amino acids. Germline CDR1 and CDR2: MNHEY and SVGEGT. The CDR3 protein is CASAGAGNEQFF. The CDR3 DNA reads as TGTGCCAGCGCGGGGGCGGGGAATGAGCAGTTCTTC.